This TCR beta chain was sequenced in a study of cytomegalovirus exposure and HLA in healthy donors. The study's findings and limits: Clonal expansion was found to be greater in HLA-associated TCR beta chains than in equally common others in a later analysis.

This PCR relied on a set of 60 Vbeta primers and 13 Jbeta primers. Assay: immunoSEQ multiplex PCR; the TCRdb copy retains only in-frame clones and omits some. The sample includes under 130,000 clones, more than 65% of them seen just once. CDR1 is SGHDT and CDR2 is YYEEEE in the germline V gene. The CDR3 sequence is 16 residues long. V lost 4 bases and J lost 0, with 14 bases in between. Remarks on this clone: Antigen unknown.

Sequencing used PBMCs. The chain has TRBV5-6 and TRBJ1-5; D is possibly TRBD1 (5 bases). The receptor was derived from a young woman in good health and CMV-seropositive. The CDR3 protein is CASSGAGDNSNQPQHF. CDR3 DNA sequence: TGTGCCAGCAGCGGGGCAGGTGATAATAGCAATCAGCCCCAGCATTTT.